This T cell receptor (beta chain) was sequenced during a study of beta chain features in type 1 diabetes. Study-level points and caveats: Among all four CD4+ subsets, Type 1 diabetes patients had TCRB CDR3s that were moderately but significantly shorter. Comparison showed that naive, central memory and Treg TCRB repertoires appeared more similar among patients than among healthy donors.

Trimming shortened V by 4 bases and J by 1 base, and 11 bases separated the two germline ends. The CDR3 has 16 residues. Germline CDR1 MNHEY, CDR2 SVGAGI. Expressed TCRB transcripts were sequenced because the isolated RNA had all been reverse transcribed beforehand. Samples of naive, central memory and regulatory T cells yielded a mean of approximately 3.7 million reads. Sequenced by immunoSEQ multiplex PCR; TCRdb stores in-frame clones only, minus some. This table holds a few hundred thousand clones, approximately 15% found once. As concerns this clone: Its cognate antigen is unknown.

This TCR was sampled from a man aged 25-45 years with type 1 diabetes. The gene calls are TRBV6-5 and TRBJ2-6; D uncertain. The source material was naive CD4+ T cells from blood. The CDR3 protein is CASSFSVGSGANVLTF. As DNA, the CDR3 is TGTGCCAGCAGTTTTTCCGTCGGGTCTGGGGCCAACGTCCTGACTTTC.